This T cell receptor beta chain comes out of a study of early T cells in non-severe SARS-CoV-2 infection. Study in general: The chains were unpaired, and the sequenced material was bulk RNA from unsorted whole blood.

CDR1 is SGHAT and CDR2 is FQNNGV in the germline V gene. The V gene lost 2 bases and the J gene lost 3 bases, with 25 bases spanning the gap. The CDR3 is made up of 20 amino acids. Study results and limitations: CD4 and private specificities were missed by VDJdb matching, which favored anti-spike CD8 responses.

A few counts support this clonotype. What it binds is not known. Individual cDNA molecules received unique molecular identifiers during library preparation. TCRdb passed the 5' RACE reads through MiXCR, listing each CDR3 protein once. Of about 120,000 distinct CDR3 sequences listed, roughly an eighth were seen once; the top ten hold around 3.7%. Sequencing was performed on whole blood, taken at baseline. The genes are TRBV11-2 and TRBJ2-2; D gene unclear. This TCR derives from an adult who was a healthcare worker with PCR-confirmed SARS-CoV-2 infection or an uninfected control (not recorded which). In DNA, the CDR3 is TGTGCCAGCAGCTTATTACGGTCCGGTACGTCGCCGGATTACACCGGGGAGCTGTTTTTT. Amino acids: CASSLLRSGTSPDYTGELFF.